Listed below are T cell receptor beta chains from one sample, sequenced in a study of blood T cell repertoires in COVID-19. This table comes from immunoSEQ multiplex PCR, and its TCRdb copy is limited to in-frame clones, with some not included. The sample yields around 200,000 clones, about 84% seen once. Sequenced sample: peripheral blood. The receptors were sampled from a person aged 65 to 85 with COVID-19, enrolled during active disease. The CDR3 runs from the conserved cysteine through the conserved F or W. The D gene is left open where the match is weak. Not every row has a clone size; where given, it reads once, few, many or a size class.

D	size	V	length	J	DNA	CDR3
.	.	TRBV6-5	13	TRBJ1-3	TGTGCCAGCAGCTTTGGGGGGGGTAACACCATATATTTT	CASSFGGGNTIYF
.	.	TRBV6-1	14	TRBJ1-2	TGTGCCAGCAGTGAAGTAGGCCTCACGGGGGGCTACACCTTC	CASSEVGLTGGYTF
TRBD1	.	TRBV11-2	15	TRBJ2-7	TGTGCCAGCAGCGCTACGGGACAGGGCTTTTACGAGCAGTACTTC	CASSATGQGFYEQYF
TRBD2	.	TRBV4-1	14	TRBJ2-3	TGCGCCAGCAGCCAGTCTCTAGCGGGAGATACGCAGTATTTT	CASSQSLAGDTQYF
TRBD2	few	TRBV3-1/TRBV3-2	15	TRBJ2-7	TGTGCCAGCAGCCGCCAGCGGGAGGGCCTCCACGAGCAGTACTTC	CASSRQREGLHEQYF
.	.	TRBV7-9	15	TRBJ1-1	TGTGCCAGCAGCTCAGGGATTACTGTGAACACTGAAGCTTTCTTT	CASSSGITVNTEAFF
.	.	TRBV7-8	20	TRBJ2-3	TGTGCCAGTACTCGAAGGGCCGTTGGGGCCGGACATACTAGCACAGATACGCAGTATTTT	CASTRRAVGAGHTSTDTQYF
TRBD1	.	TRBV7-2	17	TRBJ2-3	TGTGCCAGCAGCTTAGGATATACAGGGGTCCGCCACAATACGCAGTATTTT	CASSLGYTGVRHNTQYF
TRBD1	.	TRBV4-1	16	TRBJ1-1	TGCGCCAGCAGCCAAGAAGGGGGGACAGTGAACACTGAAGCTTTCTTT	CASSQEGGTVNTEAFF
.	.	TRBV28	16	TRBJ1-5	TGTGCCAGCAGTCACCACCTTGGGCGGGTTGAACAGCCCCAGCATTTT	CASSHHLGRVEQPQHF
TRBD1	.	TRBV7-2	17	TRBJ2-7	TGTGCCAGCAGCTTAAAGGCTTCTGGGACAGGGTTCTACGAGCAGTACTTC	CASSLKASGTGFYEQYF
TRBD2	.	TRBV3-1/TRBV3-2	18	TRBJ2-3	TGTGCCAGCAGCCAAGATGGGCTAGCGGGGCGTAGCACAGATACGCAGTATTTT	CASSQDGLAGRSTDTQYF
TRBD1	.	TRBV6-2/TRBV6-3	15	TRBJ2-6	TGTGCCAGCAGCCTACAGGGGACTGGGGCCAACGTCCTGACTTTC	CASSLQGTGANVLTF
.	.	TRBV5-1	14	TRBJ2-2	TGCGCCAGCAATTGGGACATCTACACCGGGGAGCTGTTTTTT	CASNWDIYTGELFF
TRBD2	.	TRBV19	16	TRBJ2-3	TGTGCCAGTAGCACAGGACTAGCGGAGTTCACAGATACGCAGTATTTT	CASSTGLAEFTDTQYF
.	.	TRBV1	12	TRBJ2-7	TGCACCAGCCGAACCTATCCCTACGAGCAGTACTTC	CTSRTYPYEQYF
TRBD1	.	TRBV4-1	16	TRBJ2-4	TGCGCCAGCAGCCTAGATGGACAGGGGGCGAGAAACATTCAGTACTTC	CASSLDGQGARNIQYF
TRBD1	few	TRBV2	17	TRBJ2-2	TGTGCCAGCACCCAACGAGGTGGGACAGCCCGCACCGGGGAGCTGTTTTTT	CASTQRGGTARTGELFF
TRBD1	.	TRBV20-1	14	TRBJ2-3	TGCAGTGCTAGTGAGGGGGCTGGCACAGATACGCAGTATTTT	CSASEGAGTDTQYF
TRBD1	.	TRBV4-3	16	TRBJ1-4	TGCGCCAGCAGCCAAGACGTCGGGACAGGGTCTCCAAAACTGTTTTTT	CASSQDVGTGSPKLFF
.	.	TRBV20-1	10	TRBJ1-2	TGCAGTGCTGGAGACAGGGGCTACACCTTC	CSAGDRGYTF
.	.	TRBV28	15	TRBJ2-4	TGTGCCAGCACCCTAGGAGGGAGCTTCAAAAACATTCAGTACTTC	CASTLGGSFKNIQYF
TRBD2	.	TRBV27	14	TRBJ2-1	TGTGCCAGCAGTTTATCGGGGACTAGAGATGAGCAGTTCTTC	CASSLSGTRDEQFF
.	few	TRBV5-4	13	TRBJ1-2	TGTGCCAGCAGTTCAAGCAGGGTCTATGGCTACACCTTC	CASSSSRVYGYTF
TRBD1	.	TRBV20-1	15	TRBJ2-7	TGCAGTGCTAGTTCCCCGGACAGGGTCAGCTACGAGCAGTACTTC	CSASSPDRVSYEQYF
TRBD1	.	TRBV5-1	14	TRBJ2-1	TGCGCCAGCCCTGGGACAGGGAGTTACAATGAGCAGTTCTTC	CASPGTGSYNEQFF
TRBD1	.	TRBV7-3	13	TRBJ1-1	TGTGCCAGCAGCTTGGACAGGGTCACTGAAGCTTTCTTT	CASSLDRVTEAFF
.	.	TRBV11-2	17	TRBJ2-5	TGTGCCAGCAGCTCGCCCACAGGGATTTGGGGAGAAGAGACCCAGTACTTC	CASSSPTGIWGEETQYF
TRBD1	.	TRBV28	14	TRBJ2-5	TGTGCCAGCAGCCTGTGGGACAGGGTAGAGACCCAGTACTTC	CASSLWDRVETQYF
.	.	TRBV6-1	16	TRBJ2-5	TGTGCCAGCAGTGAAGGGGGGGGCCGGGGTAAAGAGACCCAGTACTTC	CASSEGGGRGKETQYF
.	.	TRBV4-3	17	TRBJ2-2	TGCGCCAGCAGCCAAGATCTCTGGACAGCCAACACCGGGGAGCTGTTTTTT	CASSQDLWTANTGELFF
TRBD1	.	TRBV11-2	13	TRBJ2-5	TGTGCCAGCTCACAGGGGGCCCAAGAGACCCAGTACTTC	CASSQGAQETQYF
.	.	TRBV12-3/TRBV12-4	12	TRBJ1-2	TGTGCCAGCAGTTTAGGGGTCGGGGGCTACACCTTC	CASSLGVGGYTF